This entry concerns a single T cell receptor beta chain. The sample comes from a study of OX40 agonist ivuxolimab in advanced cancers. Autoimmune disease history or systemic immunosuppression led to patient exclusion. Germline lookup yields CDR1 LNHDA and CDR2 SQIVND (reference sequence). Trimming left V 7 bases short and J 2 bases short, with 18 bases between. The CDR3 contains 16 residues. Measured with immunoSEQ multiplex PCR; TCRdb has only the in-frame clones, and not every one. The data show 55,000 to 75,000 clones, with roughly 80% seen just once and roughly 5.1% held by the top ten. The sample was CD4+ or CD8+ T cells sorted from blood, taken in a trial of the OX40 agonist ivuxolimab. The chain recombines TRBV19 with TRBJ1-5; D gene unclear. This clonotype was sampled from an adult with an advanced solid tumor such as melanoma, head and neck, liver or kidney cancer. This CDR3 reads CASMGSGPGGNQPQHF. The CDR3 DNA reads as TGTGCCAGTATGGGATCGGGCCCCGGCGGCAATCAGCCCCAGCATTTT.